The clone carrying this T cell receptor beta chain was detected only a few times. Its antigen remains unidentified. A library of TCRbeta sequences, prepared with unique molecular identifiers, was generated. TCRdb reprocessed the PCR reads with MiXCR, giving one entry per CDR3 protein. The table includes nearly 350,000 distinct CDR3 sequences, under 20% detected once. From germline, CDR1 is DFQATT and CDR2 SNEGSKA (reference sequence). The V gene end was trimmed by 5 bases and the J gene end by 3 bases; junction bases not matched to a gene: 8. CDR3 length: 14 amino acids. These data originate in a study of T-cell reconstitution after alpha-beta-depleted transplantation in children. Study outcomes and limitations: Reportedly, alpha-beta T cells present about two months post-transplant originated from several hundred expanded clones of graft origin. Fresh T-cell production supplied most of the T-cell counts and diversity seen one year after transplant. After transplant, high TCRbeta diversity at day 60 in some patients arose from surviving recipient T cells and thymic progenitors.

The source material was PBMCs, mostly from graft donor cells, sampled 360 days after TCRalphabeta/CD19-depleted stem cell transplant. This sequence originates from a male patient between 2 and 15 years old who had a stem cell transplant for acute lymphoblastic leukemia, so the T cells may come from the graft donor. The chain carries TRBV20-1 and TRBJ2-3; 7 nucleotides line up with TRBD2. The CDR3 DNA reads as TGCAGTGCTCCGGGAGGCCGGTTGACAGATACGCAGTATTTT. It translates to CSAPGGRLTDTQYF.